What follows are 10 T cell receptor beta chains derived from one specimen sequenced in a study of blood T cell repertoires in COVID-19. The data were produced by immunoSEQ multiplex PCR, yet TCRdb's version contains in-frame clones alone and is incomplete. Found here are some 150,000 clones, more than 70% of them singletons; the top ten hold approximately 8%. Material for sequencing was peripheral blood. These TCRs come from a woman aged 55-70 years with acute or convalescent COVID-19.

The chain employs TRBV10-1 and TRBJ2-7; possibly TRBD2 for D (6 bases). This CDR3 region has 14 residues. Trimming took 3 bases from V and 8 from J, leaving 17 bases between them. CDR1 and CDR2 (germline): WNHNN, SYGVQD (reference sequence). In nucleotides, the CDR3 is TGCGCCAGCAGTGAAGGAGGGTTGGCTAACAAGCAGTACTTC. Its translation: CASSEGGLANKQYF.

The chain recombines TRBV5-1 with TRBJ2-7; weak D call: TRBD2 (5 bases). Germline V gene data show CDR1 as SGHRS and CDR2 as YFSETQ. The CDR3 covers 17 residues. The germline V and J ends were trimmed by 0 bases and 0 bases, with 16 bases remaining between them. The CDR3 nucleotides are TGCGCCAGCAGCTTGGTAGGACTTCCACCAGGCTCCTACGAGCAGTACTTC. Translation gives CASSLVGLPPGSYEQYF.

The V and J genes are TRBV19 and TRBJ2-7; TRBD1 is a possible D gene (5 bases). V lost 7 bases to trimming and J lost 0 bases, with 19 bases between them. The germline gives CDR1 LNHDA, CDR2 SQIVND (reference sequence). The CDR3 extends over 16 amino acids. The CDR3 sequence: CASKGAASSGSYEQYF. The CDR3 DNA follows: TGTGCCAGTAAAGGGGCAGCCTCGTCGGGCTCCTACGAGCAGTACTTC.

This chain uses TRBV5-1 with TRBJ2-5, with 7 bases fitting TRBD2. The CDR3 totals 15 residues. Germline assignment: CDR1 SGHRS and CDR2 YFSETQ. The V segment lost 5 bases and the J segment 0 bases; nucleotides outside the gene matches: 7. CDR3 nucleotides: TGCGCCAGCAGAGAAGTACGGGGGGACCAAGAGACCCAGTACTTC. Residues: CASREVRGDQETQYF.

This chain connects TRBV5-1 to TRBJ2-7, with D perhaps TRBD2 (6 bases). This CDR3 has 15 residues. In germline, CDR1 is SGHRS, CDR2 YFSETQ. Trimming left V 0 bases short and J 6 bases short, with 16 bases between. CDR3 in amino acids: CASSLESRQGGEQYF. The CDR3 DNA is TGCGCCAGCAGCTTGGAATCGAGGCAGGGAGGCGAGCAGTACTTC.

The chain has TRBV5-1 and TRBJ2-5; D might be TRBD1 (5 bases). Germline values: CDR1 SGHRS, CDR2 YFSETQ. The CDR3 has 15 amino acids. Trimming cost V 3 bases and J 4 bases, with 16 bases left between them. The CDR3, as DNA: TGCGCCAGCAGCTCGCCCCAGGGCATCGCAGAGACCCAGTACTTC. Its protein is CASSSPQGIAETQYF.

V gene TRBV12-2 combines with J gene TRBJ1-6. TRBV12-2 is recorded as a pseudogene. The CDR3 runs to 16 residues. The CDR3 reads CASRFAGRGNNSPLHF. As DNA, the CDR3 is TGTGCAAGTCGCTTTGCAGGGCGGGGGAATAATTCACCCCTCCACTTT.

This chain connects TRBV4-1 to TRBJ2-3; 7 nucleotides line up with TRBD2. Per the germline V gene, CDR1 is MGHRA and CDR2 is YSYEKL. V shed 3 bases, J shed 2 bases, and the junction held 11 bases outside the gene matches. This CDR3 contains 17 residues. The CDR3 loop is CASSQPAGTTFTDTQYF. The CDR3 DNA is TGCGCCAGCAGCCAGCCTGCCGGGACTACCTTCACAGATACGCAGTATTTT.

This clone was seen a handful of times. The CDR3 DNA follows: TGTGCCTGGAGTGACCAGGGGTATTCACCCCTCCACTTT. Protein sequence: CAWSDQGYSPLHF. The V gene is TRBV30, the J gene TRBJ1-6, with D perhaps TRBD1 (6 bases). CDR1 and CDR2 (germline): GTSNPN, SVGIG (reference sequence). V was cut by 1 base and J by 8 bases, with 9 bases left in between. This CDR3 is 13 amino acids long.

CDR3: CASSPHPGGEQETQYF. The CDR3 DNA sequence: TGTGCCAGCAGCCCCCACCCCGGAGGGGAGCAGGAGACCCAGTACTTC. V gene TRBV4-2 combines with J gene TRBJ2-5; weak D call: TRBD2 (6 bases). Trimming stripped 4 bases from V and 5 bases from J, with 20 bases between. This CDR3 region has 16 residues. Germline loops: CDR1 LGHNA, CDR2 YNFKEQ.